The clone carrying this TCR beta chain has ten or more counts. Its antigen is as yet unknown. This specimen belongs to a study of CD8 T cells in ankylosing spondylitis. Overall study results and limits: A TCR beta motif of roughly eight highly homologous variants appeared characteristic of ankylosing spondylitis blood. Within matched ankylosing spondylitis synovial fluid, disease-linked clones were reportedly significantly enriched. There were earlier reports of some motif variants in reactive arthritis synovial fluid and blood.

CDR1 KGHDR and CDR2 SFDVKD come from the germline V gene. With V trimmed by 3 bases and J by 3 bases, 5 bases remained unmatched. The CDR3 sequence is 15 residues long. Using quantitative 5'-RACE with molecular barcodes, the authors made TCR beta libraries. TCRdb processed the 5' RACE reads anew with MiXCR; each CDR3 protein has one entry. The sample lists some 40,000 distinct CDR3 sequences; around 10% were seen once. V is TRBV24-1 and J is TRBJ2-7, with 9 bases lining up with TRBD1. The TCR comes from a male donor with ankylosing spondylitis or in good health (not recorded which). The sample was blood, either unsorted or a sorted T cell fraction (not recorded which). The CDR3 is CATSDPGTGNYEQYF. Here the CDR3 DNA reads TGTGCCACCAGTGATCCCGGGACAGGGAACTACGAGCAGTACTTC.